This entry lists 30 T cell receptor beta chains sequenced from one sample in a study of cytomegalovirus exposure and HLA in healthy donors. This PCR relied on a set of 60 Vbeta primers and 13 Jbeta primers. Sequencing used immunoSEQ multiplex PCR; TCRdb keeps in-frame clones, though not all of them. This sample has roughly 130,000 clones; just over 65% occur once, and the top ten carry about 1.5%. Sample: PBMCs. These TCRs come from a man aged 18 to 29 in good health and CMV-seronegative.

The J gene is TRBJ1-6, the V gene TRBV14; TRBD1 matches 10 bases. Germline V CDR1 and CDR2: SGHDN, FVKESK. With V trimmed by 4 bases and J by 7 bases, 4 bases remained unmatched. There are 15 residues in the CDR3. CDR3 loop: CASSPGTGANSPLHF. CDR3 bases: TGTGCCAGCAGCCCTGGGACAGGGGCGAATTCACCCCTCCACTTT.

This clone was counted only a few times. J is TRBJ2-2 and V is TRBV10-3; 9 nucleotides align to TRBD1. In germline, CDR1 is ENHRY, CDR2 SYGVKD. The CDR3 length is 14 residues. V lost 7 bases, J lost 6 bases, and 6 bases stayed unmatched. The CDR3 sequence is CAITRQGGSGELFF. CDR3 DNA sequence: TGTGCCATCACGAGACAGGGGGGGTCCGGGGAGCTGTTTTTT.

This clone was counted between two and nine times. Other DNA sequences in the sample encode the same CDR3. V usage is TRBV18 and J usage is TRBJ1-1, with 8 bases lining up with TRBD1. The CDR3 loop spans 14 amino acids. The trim removed 5 bases at V and 4 bases at J, leaving 6 bases unmatched. CDR1 KGHSH and CDR2 LQKENI come from the germline V gene. The CDR3 sequence is CASSSLDRGTEAFF. The CDR3 DNA sequence: TGTGCCAGCTCAAGTCTTGACAGGGGCACTGAAGCTTTCTTT.

This clone occurred a few times. The genes are TRBV5-6 and TRBJ2-7; 8 bases line up with TRBD2. The germline V gene encodes CDR1 SGHDT and CDR2 YYEEEE. The CDR3 loop spans 16 amino acids. V was pared by 4 bases and J by 0 bases, with 9 bases of the junction left unmatched. CDR3 sequence reads: CASSRWDLAGSYEQYF. The DNA for the CDR3 is TGTGCCAGCAGCCGATGGGACCTAGCGGGCTCCTACGAGCAGTACTTC.

The table lists this clone with a few counts. This chain uses TRBV2 with TRBJ1-1, with D perhaps matching TRBD1 (5 bases). V lost 6 bases and J lost 6, with 11 bases in between. This CDR3 region has 12 residues. Germline-derived CDR1 and CDR2 are SNHLY and FYNNEI. CDR3 amino acids: CASRPGHPEAFF. The CDR3 nucleotides are TGTGCCAGCAGACCCGGACATCCTGAAGCTTTCTTT.

This chain links TRBV5-1 with TRBJ2-2; TRBD2 matches 8 bases. Germline CDR1 SGHRS, CDR2 YFSETQ. The CDR3 has 15 residues. The J segment lost 6 bases and the V segment lost 1 base, leaving 5 bases of the junction unmatched. The CDR3 spells CASSLSAGGAGELFF. The CDR3 DNA follows: TGCGCCAGCAGCTTGTCGGCGGGGGGTGCCGGGGAGCTGTTTTTT.

The chain employs TRBV28 and TRBJ2-5, with 8 positions matching TRBD1. The ends lost 5 bases at V and 10 bases at J; junction bases unmatched: 6. Germline V gene sequence: CDR1 MDHEN, CDR2 SYDVKM. CDR3 length: 12 residues. The CDR3 bases are TGTGCCAGCAGTGGGGACAGGAATAACCAGTACTTC. The encoded protein is CASSGDRNNQYF. Full variable domain (outside the CDR3, taken from reference TRBV28 and TRBJ2-5): DVKVTQSSRYLVKRTGEKVFLECVQDMDHENMFWYRQDPGLGLRLIYFSYDVKMKEKGDIPEGYSVSREKKERFSLILESASTNQTSMYLCASSGDRNNQYFGPGTRLLVL.

The table lists this clone with a count of one. The genes are TRBV5-1 and TRBJ2-1, with 11 bases matching TRBD2. Germline-derived CDR1 and CDR2 are SGHRS and YFSETQ. Trimming at V came to 5 bases and at J to 6 bases, leaving 7 bases not matched to a gene. CDR3 length: 15 amino acids. The CDR3 bases are TGCGCCAGCAGTCTTAGCGGGGGGGCCGTCAATGAGCAGTTCTTC. Its protein is CASSLSGGAVNEQFF.

This chain links TRBV4-3 with TRBJ1-2; 9 nucleotides match TRBD1. This CDR3 has 16 residues. Trimming removed 3 bases from V and 0 bases from J; junction bases left unmatched: 5. Germline CDR1 reads LGHNA; CDR2 reads YSLEER. The CDR3 region is CASSQTGTGTNYGYTF. CDR3 DNA: TGCGCCAGCAGCCAGACCGGGACAGGGACTAACTATGGCTACACCTTC.

This chain uses TRBV9 with TRBJ2-5, with D possibly TRBD1 on 6 matching bases. Germline CDR1 reads SGDLS; CDR2 reads YYNGEE. The CDR3 runs to 14 residues. V lost 2 bases and J lost 5, with 13 bases in between. CDR3 nucleotide sequence: TGTGCCAGCAGCGTCTCCCCAGGGGTGGAGACCCAGTACTTC. Amino acids: CASSVSPGVETQYF. Filled out from reference TRBV9 and TRBJ2-5, the complete variable domain reads DSGVTQTPKHLITATGQRVTLRCSPRSGDLSVYWYQQSLDQGLQFLIQYYNGEERAKGNILERFSAQQFPDLHSELNLSSLELGDSALYFCASSVSPGVETQYFGPGTRLLVL.

This chain joins TRBV30 and TRBJ1-5; tentatively, D is TRBD1 (6 bases). In germline, CDR1 is GTSNPN, CDR2 SVGIG (reference sequence). The CDR3 consists of 14 residues. V was pared by 0 bases and J by 4 bases, with 10 bases between. The CDR3 nucleotides read TGTGCCTGGAGTGTTGGACAGATAAATCAGCCCCAGCATTTT. Its protein product is CAWSVGQINQPQHF.

The chain couples TRBV18 to TRBJ1-2; tentatively, D is TRBD1 (5 bases). Looked up from germline, CDR1 is KGHSH and CDR2 is LQKENI. Trimming took 6 bases from V and 2 from J, leaving 13 bases between them. This CDR3 spans 14 amino acids. The CDR3 loop is CASSLTVLNYGYTF. CDR3 coding DNA: TGTGCCAGCTCCCTGACAGTTTTAAACTATGGCTACACCTTC.

The chain carries TRBV28 and TRBJ2-1, with 7 bases fitting TRBD1. The CDR3 consists of 15 residues. Germline loops: CDR1 MDHEN, CDR2 SYDVKM. Losses at the gene ends were 2 bases for V and 7 bases for J; bases not matched to a gene: 8. For the CDR3, the DNA is TGTGCCAGCAGTTTAACAAGGGGGCCTCTGAATGAGCAGTTCTTC. Protein product: CASSLTRGPLNEQFF.

The table lists this clone with a count of one. The chain employs TRBV7-3 and TRBJ2-5; no firm D call. The ends were cut back, 5 bases at V and 2 bases at J, with 12 bases in the middle. CDR3 length equals 14 residues. Germline CDR1 reads SGHTA; CDR2 reads FQGTGA. The CDR3 coding sequence is TGTGCCAGCAGCAAAAGCGCCTGGCAAGAGACCCAGTACTTC. Its protein is CASSKSAWQETQYF.

This sequence joins TRBV2 and TRBJ2-4; a weak D match, TRBD2 (6 bases). CDR1 and CDR2 (germline): SNHLY, FYNNEI. V dropped 3 bases and J dropped 0 bases, with 9 bases sitting between them. The CDR3 spans 15 residues. CDR3 sequence reads: CASSDRGLAKNIQYF. The CDR3 bases are TGTGCCAGCAGTGATAGGGGACTAGCCAAAAACATTCAGTACTTC.

V usage is TRBV30 and J usage is TRBJ2-7; TRBD1 agrees at 7 bases. Per the germline V gene, CDR1 is GTSNPN and CDR2 is SVGIG (reference sequence). There are 15 residues in the CDR3. The junction had 8 bases not matched to a gene; V was cut back by 2 bases and J by 1 base. The CDR3: CAWSPQPGGSYEQYF. CDR3 nucleotides: TGTGCCTGGAGTCCCCAGCCAGGGGGATCCTACGAGCAGTACTTC.

The genes are TRBV30 and TRBJ1-2, with TRBD1 as a possible D gene (6 bases). Germline V lookup: CDR1 GTSNPN, CDR2 SVGIG (reference sequence). V was cut by 2 bases and J by 7 bases, with 14 bases left in between. The CDR3 sequence is 13 residues long. Here the CDR3 DNA reads TGTGCCTGGAGTCTCACAGGGAATAGTGGCTACACCTTC. Protein: CAWSLTGNSGYTF.

This clone was counted a single time. V is TRBV6-5 and J is TRBJ1-5, with D hard to call. V lost 4 bases and J lost 10, with 14 bases in between. CDR3 length: 13 residues. Per the germline V gene, CDR1 is MNHEY and CDR2 is SVGAGI. This CDR3 reads CASSSQGSRPQHF. The CDR3 region has the DNA TGTGCCAGCAGTTCACAAGGGAGTCGACCCCAGCATTTT.

This sequence joins TRBV19 and TRBJ2-7, with 10 bases identical to TRBD1. Trimming cost V 5 bases and J 5 bases; bases outside gene matches: 12. The germline CDR1 and CDR2 sequences are LNHDA and SQIVND (reference sequence). This CDR3 has 16 residues. CDR3 nucleotide sequence: TGTGCCAGTAGTCCCCGACCGGGACAGGGGCTTCACGAGCAGTACTTC. The encoded protein is CASSPRPGQGLHEQYF.

The chain employs TRBV27 and TRBJ2-5, with a tentative D call TRBD2 (5 bases). The CDR3 length is 17 residues. Germline V CDR1 and CDR2: MNHEY, SMNVEV (reference sequence). V was pared by 5 bases and J by 1 base, with 20 bases between. This chain's CDR3 is CASSPRRGKAPQETQYF. CDR3 nucleotides: TGTGCCAGCAGTCCCCGTCGAGGGAAGGCACCCCAAGAGACCCAGTACTTC.

The chain employs TRBV19 and TRBJ2-7; 7 nucleotides match TRBD1. With V trimmed by 8 bases and J by 6 bases, 13 bases remained unmatched. This CDR3 is 14 amino acids long. Germline values: CDR1 LNHDA, CDR2 SQIVND (reference sequence). CDR3: CASEIYRGRGEQYF. The CDR3 coding sequence is TGTGCCAGTGAGATATACAGGGGAAGAGGCGAGCAGTACTTC. The whole variable domain, remainder taken from reference TRBV19 and TRBJ2-7, is DGGITQSPKYLFRKEGQNVTLSCEQNLNHDAMYWYRQDPGQGLRLIYYSQIVNDFQKGDIAEGYSVSREKKESFPLTVTSAQKNPTAFYLCASEIYRGRGEQYFGPGTRLTVT.

This clone was counted between two and nine times. J is TRBJ2-5 and V is TRBV6-5; D is perhaps TRBD1 (5 bases). The V and J ends lost 6 bases and 2 bases respectively, with 16 bases between them. CDR1 is MNHEY and CDR2 is SVGAGI in the germline V gene. This CDR3 spans 15 amino acids. CDR3 region: CASRYGAGQQETQYF. CDR3 DNA sequence: TGTGCCAGCAGATATGGGGCAGGGCAACAAGAGACCCAGTACTTC.

The CDR3 DNA reads TGTGCCAGCAGTGACGGATGGGCCCGTACCGGGGACAGTCCGAACGAGGTTTACAATGAGCAGTTCTTC. The encoded protein is CASSDGWARTGDSPNEVYNEQFF. The rearrangement joins TRBV6-4 to TRBJ2-1; 7 nucleotides line up with TRBD1. CDR1 MRHNA and CDR2 SNTAGT come from the germline V gene. V dropped 2 bases and J dropped 4; count of bases not matched to a gene: 29. CDR3 size: 23 residues.

The chain employs TRBV13 and TRBJ2-5; 8 nucleotides agree with TRBD2. Germline-derived CDR1 and CDR2 are PRHDT and FYEKMQ (reference sequence). This CDR3 region has 13 residues. The V and J ends lost 5 bases and 11 bases, in that order; junction bases with no gene match: 10. Written as DNA, the CDR3 is TGTGCCAGCAGCCTGAAACTAGCGGATGAGCAGTACTTC. It yields the protein CASSLKLADEQYF.

This clone turned up a few times. V is TRBV2 and J is TRBJ2-3; possible D gene TRBD1, 6 bases. With 8 bases removed from V and 5 bases from J, the gap between germline ends came to 14 bases. CDR3 length: 13 amino acids. CDR1 is SNHLY and CDR2 is FYNNEI in the germline V gene. Written as DNA, the CDR3 is TGTGCCAGCCGACGGCAGGGGAAAGATACGCAGTATTTT. It yields the protein CASRRQGKDTQYF.

This clone has a handful of counts. V gene TRBV7-8 combines with J gene TRBJ2-7, with 11 bases matching TRBD2. Germline CDR1 and CDR2: SGHVS and FQNEAQ. The CDR3 is 15 amino acids. Trimming removed 5 bases from V and 2 bases from J; junction bases left unmatched: 5. The CDR3 nucleotides read TGTGCCAGCAGCCCCCTGACTAGCGGGACCTACGAGCAGTACTTC. It codes for CASSPLTSGTYEQYF. The full variable domain, completed using reference TRBV7-8 and TRBJ2-7, is GAGVSQSPRYKVAKRGQDVALRCDPISGHVSLFWYQQALGQGPEFLTYFQNEAQLDKSGLPSDRFFAERPEGSVSTLKIQRTQQEDSAVYLCASSPLTSGTYEQYFGPGTRLTVT.

The rearrangement joins TRBV28 to TRBJ1-2; possible D gene TRBD1, 6 bases. CDR3 length: 13 amino acids. The V and J ends lost 7 bases and 8 bases respectively, with 17 bases between them. Germline loops: CDR1 MDHEN, CDR2 SYDVKM. In DNA form, the CDR3 reads TGTGCCAGCATCCTCGCGGGGGCAATGGGCTACACCTTC. It codes for CASILAGAMGYTF.

This chain connects TRBV7-6 to TRBJ2-7; perhaps TRBD2 as D (6 bases). Germline CDR1 is SGHVS and CDR2 is FNYEAQ. V shed 6 bases and J shed 4 bases, with 22 bases lying between them. This CDR3 region has 16 residues. This CDR3 is CASSPFGTAETYEQYF. The CDR3 DNA reads as TGTGCCAGCAGTCCATTCGGGACTGCCGAGACGTACGAGCAGTACTTC.

CDR3 sequence reads: CASSYRDSYEQYF. The CDR3 nucleotides read TGTGCCAGCAGCTACCGGGACAGCTACGAGCAGTACTTC. The chain couples TRBV11-2 to TRBJ2-7; 7 nucleotides line up with TRBD1. Germline V lookup: CDR1 SGHAT, CDR2 FQNNGV. V dropped 4 bases and J dropped 3; count of bases not matched to a gene: 3. The CDR3 runs 13 residues.

In its sample, this clone was seen a few times. V usage is TRBV19 and J usage is TRBJ1-1; D perhaps matches TRBD1 (5 bases). The CDR3 has 15 residues. V lost 0 bases and J 0 bases, leaving 8 bases between the germline ends. CDR1 is LNHDA and CDR2 is SQIVND in the germline V gene (reference sequence). CDR3 sequence reads: CASSIDQGMNTEAFF. DNA of the CDR3: TGTGCCAGTAGTATAGACCAGGGAATGAACACTGAAGCTTTCTTT.